Below, 3 T cell receptor beta chains from the same sample are listed, as sequenced in a study of memory CD4+ T cells and cytomegalovirus serostatus (dated by TCRdb to the late 2010s). Library method: the immunoSEQ multiplex PCR assay. Drawn from immuneACCESS, this table holds only the in-frame rearrangements with V and J called that TCRdb kept. Clones are partly lost; checked studies trace under half to an unresolved V gene and leave the rest unexplained. This sample lists about 60,000 clones; over 70% were detected once. The top ten constitute around 0.58% of the sample. Single viable CD3+CD4+CD8-CD45RO+ cells were sorted as memory CD4+ T cells on a FACSAria II. Material: memory CD4+ T cells from blood. These receptors were obtained from an adult in good health and CMV-seronegative. Some clones in this sample may be carry-over from other donors' samples.

The chain is built from TRBV6-6 and TRBJ1-6, with D unclear. V was trimmed by 8 bases and J by 6 bases, leaving 5 bases between them. Per the germline V gene, CDR1 is MNHNY and CDR2 is SVGAGI (reference sequence). CDR3 length: 11 residues. The CDR3 DNA sequence: TGTGCCAGCGGGTCTAATTCACCCCTCCACTTT. Amino acid sequence: CASGSNSPLHF.

This clone was seen only a few times. The V gene is TRBV19, the J gene TRBJ2-2, with 10 positions matching TRBD2. V was pared by 7 bases and J by 5 bases, with 16 bases of the junction left unmatched. The CDR3 contains 18 residues. The germline gives CDR1 LNHDA, CDR2 SQIVND (reference sequence). CDR3 sequence (DNA): TGTGCCAGTACCCGATCCCTAGCGGGGGTTCTCGGGACCGGGGAGCTGTTTTTT. This sequence encodes CASTRSLAGVLGTGELFF.

The V and J genes are TRBV11-3 and TRBJ2-2; D is unresolved. Trimming pared 1 base from V and 2 bases from J, leaving 14 bases between. CDR1 and CDR2 (germline): SGHNT, YENEEA. The CDR3 totals 17 residues. CDR3 nucleotides: TGTGCCAGCAGCTTAGCGGTCTGGGCGGATAACACCGGGGAGCTGTTTTTT. Its translation: CASSLAVWADNTGELFF.